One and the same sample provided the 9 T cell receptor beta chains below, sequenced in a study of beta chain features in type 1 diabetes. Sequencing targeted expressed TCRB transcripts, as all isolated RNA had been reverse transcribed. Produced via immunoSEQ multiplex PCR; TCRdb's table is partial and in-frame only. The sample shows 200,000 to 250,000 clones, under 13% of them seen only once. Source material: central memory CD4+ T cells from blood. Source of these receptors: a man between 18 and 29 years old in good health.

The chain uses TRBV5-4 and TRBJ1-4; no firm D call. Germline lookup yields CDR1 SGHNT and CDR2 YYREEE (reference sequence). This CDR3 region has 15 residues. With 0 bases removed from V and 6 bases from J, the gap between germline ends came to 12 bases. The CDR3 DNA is TGTGCCAGCAGCTTGGCCGGGCCAGAGGATGAAAAACTGTTTTTT. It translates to CASSLAGPEDEKLFF. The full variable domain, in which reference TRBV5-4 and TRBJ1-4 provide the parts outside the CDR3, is ETGVTQSPTHLIKTRGQQVTLRCSSQSGHNTVSWYQQALGQGPQFIFQYYREEENGRGNFPPRFSGLQFPNYSSELNVNALELDDSALYLCASSLAGPEDEKLFFGSGTQLSVL.

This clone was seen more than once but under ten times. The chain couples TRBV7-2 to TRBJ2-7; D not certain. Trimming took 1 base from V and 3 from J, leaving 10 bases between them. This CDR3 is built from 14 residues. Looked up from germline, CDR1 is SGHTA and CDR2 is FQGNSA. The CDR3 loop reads CASSLERAIYEQYF. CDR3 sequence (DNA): TGTGCCAGCAGCTTAGAACGGGCCATCTACGAGCAGTACTTC.

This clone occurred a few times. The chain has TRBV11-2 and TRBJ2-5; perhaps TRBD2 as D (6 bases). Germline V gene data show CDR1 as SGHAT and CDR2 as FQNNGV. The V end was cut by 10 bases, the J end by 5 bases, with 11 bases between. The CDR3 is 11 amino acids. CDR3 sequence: CATRAGETQYF. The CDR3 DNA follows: TGTGCCACCCGGGCGGGGGAGACCCAGTACTTC.

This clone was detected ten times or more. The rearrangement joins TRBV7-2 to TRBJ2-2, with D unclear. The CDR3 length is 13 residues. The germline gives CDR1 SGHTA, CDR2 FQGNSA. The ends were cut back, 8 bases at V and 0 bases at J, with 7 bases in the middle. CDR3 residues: CASGLTNTGELFF. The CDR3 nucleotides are TGTGCCAGCGGTCTAACGAACACCGGGGAGCTGTTTTTT.

CDR3 residues: CASSQDGLDRGLSYEQYF. The CDR3 DNA is TGTGCCAGCAGCCAAGACGGCTTAGACAGGGGGCTCTCCTACGAGCAGTACTTC. The rearrangement links TRBV4-2 to TRBJ2-7, with TRBD1 matching over 10 bases. Trimming cost V 0 bases and J 0 bases; bases outside gene matches: 8. The CDR3 runs 18 residues. Germline V gene data show CDR1 as LGHNA and CDR2 as YNFKEQ.

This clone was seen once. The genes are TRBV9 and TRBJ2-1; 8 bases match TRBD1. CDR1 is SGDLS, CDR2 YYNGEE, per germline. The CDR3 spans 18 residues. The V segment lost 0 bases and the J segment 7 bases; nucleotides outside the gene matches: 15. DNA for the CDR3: TGTGCCAGCAGCGTAGCGGCAGGGGGCCAAAGTTTTTTGAATGAGCAGTTCTTC. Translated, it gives CASSVAAGGQSFLNEQFF.

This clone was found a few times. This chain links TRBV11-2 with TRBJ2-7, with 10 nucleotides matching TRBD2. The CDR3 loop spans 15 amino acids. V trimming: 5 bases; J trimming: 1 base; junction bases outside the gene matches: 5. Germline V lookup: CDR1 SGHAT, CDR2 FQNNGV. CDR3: CASSVLAGPSYEQYF. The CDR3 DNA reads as TGTGCCAGCAGCGTACTAGCGGGGCCTTCCTACGAGCAGTACTTC.

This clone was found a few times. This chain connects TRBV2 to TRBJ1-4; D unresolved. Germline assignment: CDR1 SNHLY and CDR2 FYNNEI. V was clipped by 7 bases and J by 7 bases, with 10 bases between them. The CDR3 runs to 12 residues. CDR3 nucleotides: TGTGCCAGCAATCCAGACTCTGAAAAACTGTTTTTT. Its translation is CASNPDSEKLFF.

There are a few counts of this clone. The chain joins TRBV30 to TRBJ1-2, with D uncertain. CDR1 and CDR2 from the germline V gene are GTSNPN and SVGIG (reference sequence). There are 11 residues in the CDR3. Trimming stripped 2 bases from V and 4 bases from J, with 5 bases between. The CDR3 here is CAWSQAYGYTF. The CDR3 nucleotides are TGTGCCTGGAGTCAGGCCTATGGCTACACCTTC.